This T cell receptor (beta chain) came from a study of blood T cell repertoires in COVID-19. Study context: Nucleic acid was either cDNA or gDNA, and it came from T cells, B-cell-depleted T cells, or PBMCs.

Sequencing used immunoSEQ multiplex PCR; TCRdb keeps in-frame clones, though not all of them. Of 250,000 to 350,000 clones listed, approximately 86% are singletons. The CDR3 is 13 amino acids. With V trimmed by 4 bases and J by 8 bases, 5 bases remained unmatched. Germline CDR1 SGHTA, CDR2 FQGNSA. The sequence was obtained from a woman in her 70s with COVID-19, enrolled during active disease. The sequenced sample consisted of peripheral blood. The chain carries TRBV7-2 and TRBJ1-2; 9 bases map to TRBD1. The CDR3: CASSSYRGQGYTF. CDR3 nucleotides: TGTGCCAGCAGCTCGTACAGGGGGCAGGGCTACACCTTC. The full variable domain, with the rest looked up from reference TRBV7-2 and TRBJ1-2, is GAGVSQSPSNKVTEKGKDVELRCDPISGHTALYWYRQSLGQGLEFLIYFQGNSAPDKSGLPSDRFSAERTGGSVSTLTIQRTQQEDSAVYLCASSSYRGQGYTFGSGTRLTVV.